The present T cell receptor beta chain was sequenced within a study of T-cell memory formation after mild COVID-19. Study results and limitations: Chiefly within CM and EM were the contracting CD4+ clones; CD8+ ones were within EMRA.

CDR3 size: 16 residues. Germline values: CDR1 SGHTA, CDR2 FQGNSA. The trim removed 5 bases at V and 1 base at J, leaving 7 bases unmatched. In regard to this clonotype: Its antigen is still unknown.

TCRdb redid the calling of the 5' RACE reads with MiXCR, one entry per CDR3 protein. This table holds some 350,000 distinct CDR3 sequences, approximately 15% found once. The receptor comes from a man in his late teens or twenties who had mild COVID-19 (a few samples of this study predate the infection). Cell type and time point are not known. Sequences were obtained from PBMCs or a T cell subset sorted from them (not recorded which). V usage is TRBV7-2 and J usage is TRBJ2-5; 10 bases are shared with TRBD2. In DNA form, the CDR3 reads TGTGCCAGCAGCGCGCATTCTAGCGGGGGCCAAGAGACCCAGTACTTC. Translation gives CASSAHSSGGQETQYF.